The count of the clone carrying this TCR beta chain is one. These data come from a study of blood T cell repertoires in COVID-19. For the study at large: The United States, Italy and Spain were the sources of the acute and convalescent COVID-19 samples. Nucleic acid was either cDNA or gDNA, and it came from T cells, B-cell-depleted T cells, or PBMCs.

Original processing notes: Amplification of reference gene primers was used by the study to estimate nucleated cell counts. The assay was immunoSEQ multiplex PCR, and TCRdb's table has in-frame clones only and misses some. Clone size and the V and J calls come from that table; the DNA yielded D and trimming. Of 210,000 or so clones listed, around 79% are singletons. Germline CDR1 is MDHEN and CDR2 is SYDVKM. V dropped 3 bases and J dropped 5 bases, with 13 bases sitting between them. CDR3 length: 14 residues. Sample: peripheral blood. This rearrangement joins TRBV28 to TRBJ2-5, with D perhaps TRBD2 (6 bases). The TCR sequence derives from a man aged 45-65 years who had recovered from COVID-19. DNA for the CDR3: TGTGCCAGCAGTTTCACTCCAGGGAGGGAGACCCAGTACTTC. Encoded protein: CASSFTPGRETQYF.